This T cell receptor (beta chain) was identified in a study of cytomegalovirus exposure and HLA in healthy donors. Trimming took off 6 bases at V and 5 bases at J, with 14 bases between the two ends. Germline V gene data show CDR1 as SGHTA and CDR2 as FQGNSA. CDR3 size: 13 residues. PCR amplification relied on 60 Vbeta primers (plus 13 Jbeta primers). In the authors' workflow: A later analysis counted 65 million to 90 million unique TCR beta chains, about 11 million shared. The data were produced by immunoSEQ multiplex PCR, yet TCRdb's version contains in-frame clones alone and is incomplete. V and J calls plus clone size are reproduced from that table; the DNA served to infer D and trimming. Of about 130,000 clones in the sample, 75% to 90% were seen once. Details on this clone: Other DNA sequences in this sample translate to the same CDR3.

Sequencing was carried out using PBMCs. The genes are TRBV7-2 and TRBJ2-7; tentatively, D is TRBD1 (5 bases). This receptor was identified in a woman between 40 and 50 years old in good health and CMV-seronegative. The CDR3 coding sequence is TGTGCCAGCAGTCGGCAGGGTTATCACGAGCAGTACTTC. It codes for CASSRQGYHEQYF.